This TCR beta chain was recorded in a study of spatial heterogeneity in lung cancer. The V gene's germline CDR1 is SGHRS and CDR2 YFSETQ. The V gene lost 6 bases and the J gene lost 0 bases, with 9 bases spanning the gap. The CDR3 sequence is 14 residues long. This clonotype was seen at least ten times. Single TCR cDNA molecules each had their own unique molecular identifier. One entry per CDR3 protein, called by TCRdb with MiXCR from the 5' RACE reads. The sample shows 40,000 or so distinct CDR3 sequences, approximately 3.1% of them seen only once. The time point was: sample taken at primary tumor resection. Samples came from 72 TRACERx patients with untreated early-stage lung cancer. Whole RNA obtained from tumor, nontumor lung or frozen PBMC underwent sequencing without sorting.

The source is a male donor with early-stage non-small cell lung cancer. The sequenced sample was normal lung tissue next to the tumor, obtained at surgery. V is TRBV5-1 and J is TRBJ2-2; D might be TRBD1 (6 bases). DNA for the CDR3: TGCGCCAGCACCGGGACAACGAACACCGGGGAGCTGTTTTTT. This gives the protein CASTGTTNTGELFF.